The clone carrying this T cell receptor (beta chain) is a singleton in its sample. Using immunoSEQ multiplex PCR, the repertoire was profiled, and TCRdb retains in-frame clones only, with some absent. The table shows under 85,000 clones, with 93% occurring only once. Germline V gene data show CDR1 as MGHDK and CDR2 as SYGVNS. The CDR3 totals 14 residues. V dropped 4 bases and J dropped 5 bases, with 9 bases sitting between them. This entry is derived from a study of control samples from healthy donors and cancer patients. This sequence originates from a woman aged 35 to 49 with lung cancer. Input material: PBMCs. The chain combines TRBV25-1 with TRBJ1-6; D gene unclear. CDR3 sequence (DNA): TGTGCCAGCAGTGGCGGACGGAATAATTCACCCCTCCACTTT. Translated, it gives CASSGGRNNSPLHF.